This TCR beta chain is drawn from a study of Ad26.COV2.S vaccination and SARS-CoV-2 variants. The study's findings and limits: People given the vaccine had a wider spike-specific TCR breadth than placebo recipients did. Reports say spike-specific CD8+ and CD4+ T cell responses covered substantial breadth after vaccination.

A note on this clone: Antigen: not known.

Only in-frame clones appear in the TCRdb table, and some are missing; sequencing was by immunoSEQ multiplex PCR. In the table there are about 500,000 clones, roughly nine tenths of which are singletons. Treatment: some 20 received Ad26.COV2.S at low or high dose, single or two shots; about 5 received placebo; per-sample allocation not given. Following the first vaccine or placebo injection, samples were taken on day 63. It was Wuhan-strain SARS-CoV-2 spike that the Ad26 vaccine vector expressed. The sequences come from peripheral blood, collected in a trial of Ad26.COV2.S vaccine versus placebo. This receptor was obtained from a person between 18 and 60 years old who received the Ad26.COV2.S COVID-19 vaccine or a placebo.

CDR3 sequence (DNA): TGTGCCAGCAGCTTGGGCGGGGATCAGGGCCCTAAGGACACCTTC. This translates into CASSLGGDQGPKDTF. This chain uses TRBV5-4 with TRBJ1-2, with D tentatively TRBD1 (5 bases). The germline V gene has CDR1 SGHNT and CDR2 YYREEE (reference sequence). CDR3 length equals 15 residues. Trimming stripped 0 bases from V and 12 bases from J, with 21 bases between.